Reported below is one T cell receptor beta chain. This clonotype has a handful of counts. Its antigen remains unidentified. There are no base qualities to consult, and no much larger clone falls within one base. Set within a cohort of healthcare workers in London, UK, this nested case-control study involved weekly PCR testing of nasopharyngeal swabs along with blood sampling. Between 23 and 31 March 2020, the week of the UK lockdown, healthcare workers were enrolled and then followed up weekly for as long as 16 weeks. From cysteine to phenylalanine, the CDR3 is 16 amino acids long. Just CDR3 DNA is preserved here, 48 bases in frame from base 1. The V end loses 5 bases and the J end loses 3 bases, and a stretch of 17 bases separates them. The germline V gene specifies SNHLY as CDR1 and FYNNEI as CDR2. The data stem from a study of early T cells in non-severe SARS-CoV-2 infection (dated by TCRdb to about 2021). General notes on the study: Because TCR sequencing was done on bulk RNA from unsorted whole blood, the alpha and beta chains could not be paired.

Libraries were made using 5' RACE. TCRdb names NextSeq 500 as the instrument used. In the TCR library protocol, unique molecular identifiers were attached to individual cDNA molecules to correct for PCR bias and sequencing error. Both TCR alpha and beta chains were sequenced, and tight co-correlation was observed between alpha and beta sequence abundances in each sample. In the paper's pipeline: Decombinator V4 was used to perform V gene, J gene and CDR3 annotation of TCR sequences. Expanded TCRs were defined as changing significantly between any two time points under a Poisson model with p below 0.0001. TCR abundances were normalised to the total number of TCRs sequenced per sample and were expressed as counts per million. MAIT TCRs were defined by TRAV1-2 paired with TRAJ12, TRAJ20 or TRAJ33, and iNKT TCRs by TRAV10 paired with TRAJ18. VDJdb, accessed on 1 November 2021, was searched for TCRs annotated for CMV, EBV and SARS-CoV-2, and TCRs annotated for more than one antigen were excluded. The public sequencing data were trimmed at Q25 with fastp and processed into clonotypes with MiXCR by TCRdb, which kept only in-frame beta chains. Here each entry gathers all rows of one CDR3 protein and keeps the most common genes and DNA. The V and J calls and clone size come from TCRdb's table, not from the authors' own analysis. This sample lists around 60,000 distinct CDR3 sequences; 20% were detected once. The ten largest account for 15% to 20% of the sample.

On the study overall, not on this receptor specifically: Matching against VDJdb was skewed toward anti-spike CD8 responses, likely underestimated virus-specific expansions, and missed private and CD4 specificities.

Material: whole blood, obtained at baseline. This receptor was taken from an adult who was a healthcare worker with PCR-confirmed SARS-CoV-2 infection or an uninfected control (not recorded which). This chain joins TRBV2 to TRBJ1-5, with the D gene call left open. The DNA sequence reads TGTGCCAGCAGTACCGGGCCCCAAGACTACAATCAGCCCCAGCATTTT. Its translation is CASSTGPQDYNQPQHF.